Described below is a single TCR beta chain sequence and its context. The entry originates in a study of blood T cell repertoires in COVID-19. Study overall: The study drew acute and convalescent COVID-19 samples from the United States, Italy and Spain. Nucleic acid was either cDNA or gDNA, and it came from T cells, B-cell-depleted T cells, or PBMCs.

In the authors' workflow: How many nucleated cells were present was estimated from reference gene primer amplification. Sequenced by immunoSEQ multiplex PCR; TCRdb stores in-frame clones only, minus some. V and J calls and clone size are copied from that table; D and trimming were computed from the DNA. Among 25,000 to 30,000 clones listed, roughly nine tenths were seen once. The CDR3 has 14 residues. CDR1 and CDR2 from the germline V gene are LNHDA and SQIVND (reference sequence). V was cut by 6 bases and J by 3 bases, with 14 bases left in between. This receptor was taken from a human donor in a cohort sampled during active COVID-19. Material: peripheral blood. The rearrangement uses TRBV19 and TRBJ1-1; TRBD1 might be the D (6 bases). CDR3 sequence reads: CASRGRGYDTEAFF. CDR3 bases: TGTGCCAGTAGGGGCAGGGGTTATGACACTGAAGCTTTCTTT.